A selection of T cell receptor beta chains follows, all from one sample in a study of T cells in tuberculosis. Repertoires were generated with immunoSEQ multiplex PCR, while TCRdb's copy carries only in-frame clones and drops some. There are more than 20,000 clones in the sample; roughly 88% occur only once, and about 15% lies in the top ten. The sample was PBMCs, taken at tuberculosis diagnosis. Receptors were obtained from an adult with tuberculosis. Each CDR3 is given with its conserved first and last residue. A D gene is named only where the DNA matches it firmly. For some rows the clone size is stated as once, few or many, or as a class when expanded; others skip it.

V: TRBV19
size: .
D: .
J: TRBJ2-7
CDR3: CASSTSGYEQYF
DNA: TGTGCCAGTAGTACCTCAGGGTACGAGCAGTACTTC

V: TRBV27
size: .
D: TRBD2
J: TRBJ2-5
CDR3: CASSTYGLAGGQTQYF
DNA: TGTGCCAGCAGTACTTACGGACTAGCGGGAGGACAGACCCAGTACTTC

V: TRBV27
size: .
D: TRBD1
J: TRBJ1-2
CDR3: CASRLTGTGNGYTF
DNA: TGTGCCAGCAGACTTACCGGGACAGGGAATGGCTACACCTTC

V: TRBV6-1
size: .
D: TRBD1
J: TRBJ1-2
CDR3: CASSETGVRDYTF
DNA: TGTGCCAGCAGTGAAACAGGGGTAAGGGACTACACCTTC

V: TRBV28
size: .
D: .
J: TRBJ2-4
CDR3: CASSLPRGNIQYF
DNA: TGTGCCAGCAGTTTACCTAGGGGGAACATTCAGTACTTC

V: TRBV5-5
size: .
D: .
J: TRBJ1-5
CDR3: CASSWALSNQPQHF
DNA: TGTGCCAGCAGCTGGGCCCTTAGCAATCAGCCCCAGCATTTT

V: TRBV2
size: .
D: .
J: TRBJ1-3
CDR3: CASSEVQRATGNTIYF
DNA: TGTGCCAGCAGTGAGGTTCAGAGGGCCACTGGAAACACCATATATTTT

V: TRBV19
size: .
D: .
J: TRBJ2-3
CDR3: CASTDSPGSTDTQYF
DNA: TGTGCCAGTACAGACTCCCCTGGGAGCACAGATACGCAGTATTTT

V: TRBV30
size: .
D: .
J: TRBJ2-7
CDR3: CAWRDLRMGEQYF
DNA: TGTGCCTGGAGGGACTTGCGGATGGGCGAGCAGTACTTC

V: TRBV21-1
size: .
D: .
J: TRBJ2-7
CDR3: CASPNRLAGVLTSSYEQYF
DNA: TGTGCCAGCCCGAATCGCCTAGCGGGGGTATTAACGAGCTCCTACGAGCAGTACTTC

V: TRBV5-4
size: few
D: .
J: TRBJ1-4
CDR3: CASSLGLEGEKLFF
DNA: TGTGCCAGCAGCTTGGGACTAGAGGGTGAAAAACTGTTTTTT

V: TRBV27
size: .
D: .
J: TRBJ2-1
CDR3: CASSRAVSYNEQFF
DNA: TGTGCCAGCTCCCGAGCGGTCTCCTACAATGAGCAGTTCTTC

V: TRBV5-1
size: .
D: .
J: TRBJ1-2
CDR3: CASSLGLGGNYGYTF
DNA: TGCGCCAGCAGCTTGGGTCTGGGAGGAAACTATGGCTACACCTTC

V: TRBV5-1
size: .
D: TRBD2
J: TRBJ2-1
CDR3: CASPRQRTGGSTYNEQFF
DNA: TGCGCCAGTCCAAGACAGAGGACTGGCGGGAGTACCTACAATGAGCAGTTCTTC

V: TRBV5-4
size: .
D: TRBD1
J: TRBJ1-1
CDR3: CASSLTGTEAFF
DNA: TGTGCCAGCAGCCTGACAGGGACTGAAGCTTTCTTT

V: TRBV2
size: once
D: .
J: TRBJ1-4
CDR3: CASSGRGGGLGEKLFF
DNA: TGTGCCAGCAGTGGGAGGGGCGGCGGGTTGGGCGAAAAACTGTTTTTT

V: TRBV29-1
size: few
D: .
J: TRBJ1-1
CDR3: CSVGGRGFAEAFF
DNA: TGCAGCGTTGGCGGGCGCGGCTTCGCTGAAGCTTTCTTT

V: TRBV6-4
size: .
D: .
J: TRBJ1-5
CDR3: CASSGREGQPQHF
DNA: TGTGCCAGCAGTGGAAGGGAGGGTCAGCCCCAGCATTTT

V: TRBV13
size: once
D: .
J: TRBJ2-2
CDR3: CASSEGARPGVGTGELFF
DNA: TGTGCCAGCAGCGAGGGAGCTAGACCAGGGGTAGGGACCGGGGAGCTGTTTTTT

V: TRBV14
size: .
D: .
J: TRBJ1-1
CDR3: CASSQAVWNTEAFF
DNA: TGTGCCAGCAGCCAAGCGGTGTGGAACACTGAAGCTTTCTTT

V: TRBV9
size: .
D: .
J: TRBJ2-1
CDR3: CASSVYPGISEQFF
DNA: TGTGCCAGCAGCGTATACCCCGGGATCAGCGAGCAGTTCTTC

V: TRBV11-2
size: .
D: .
J: TRBJ1-1
CDR3: CASSTPMGRPEAFF
DNA: TGTGCCAGCAGCACCCCCATGGGCAGGCCTGAAGCTTTCTTT

V: TRBV7-9
size: .
D: .
J: TRBJ1-3
CDR3: CASSRGTDSGNTIYF
DNA: TGTGCCAGCAGCCGCGGGACGGACTCTGGAAACACCATATATTTT

V: TRBV5-1
size: .
D: TRBD1
J: TRBJ2-2
CDR3: CASSLDRGKGAGELFF
DNA: TGCGCCAGCAGCTTAGACAGGGGTAAAGGTGCCGGGGAGCTGTTTTTT

V: TRBV7-8
size: .
D: .
J: TRBJ2-7
CDR3: CASSAPVANEQYF
DNA: TGTGCCAGCAGCGCCCCTGTTGCGAACGAGCAGTACTTC

V: TRBV14
size: once
D: .
J: TRBJ2-3
CDR3: CASGPRSGTQYF
DNA: TGTGCCAGCGGTCCCCGCAGCGGTACGCAGTATTTT

V: TRBV7-2
size: .
D: TRBD1
J: TRBJ1-2
CDR3: CASSLRQGAYGYTF
DNA: TGTGCCAGCAGCTTACGACAGGGGGCGTACGGCTACACCTTC

V: TRBV4-1
size: .
D: .
J: TRBJ1-3
CDR3: CASSPQGRGSGNTIYF
DNA: TGCGCCAGCAGCCCCCAGGGCAGGGGATCTGGAAACACCATATATTTT

V: TRBV2
size: .
D: TRBD2
J: TRBJ2-1
CDR3: CASSAQLAGDNEQFF
DNA: TGTGCCAGCAGTGCCCAACTAGCGGGAGACAATGAGCAGTTCTTC

V: TRBV27
size: .
D: TRBD1
J: TRBJ1-4
CDR3: CASSRTGVNEKLFF
DNA: TGTGCCAGCAGTCGGACAGGGGTGAATGAAAAACTGTTTTTT

V: TRBV5-6
size: .
D: .
J: TRBJ2-7
CDR3: CASSGMDSYEQYF
DNA: TGTGCCAGCAGCGGAATGGACAGCTACGAGCAGTACTTC

V: TRBV14
size: .
D: .
J: TRBJ1-2
CDR3: CASSQFQGSGYTF
DNA: TGTGCCAGCAGCCAATTCCAGGGAAGCGGCTACACCTTC

V: TRBV11-2
size: .
D: .
J: TRBJ2-7
CDR3: CASSLGTGNSYEQYF
DNA: TGTGCCAGCAGCTTAGGGACGGGAAACTCCTACGAGCAGTACTTC

V: TRBV7-2
size: .
D: .
J: TRBJ2-1
CDR3: CASSFFRGRASEQFF
DNA: TGTGCCAGCAGCTTTTTTAGGGGTCGGGCCAGTGAGCAGTTCTTC

V: TRBV9
size: .
D: .
J: TRBJ1-5
CDR3: CASTPGAGINQPQHF
DNA: TGTGCCAGCACCCCCGGCGCAGGGATCAATCAGCCCCAGCATTTT

V: TRBV5-4
size: .
D: TRBD1
J: TRBJ1-1
CDR3: CASSAGTGRLAEAFF
DNA: TGTGCCAGCAGCGCCGGGACAGGGCGATTAGCTGAAGCTTTCTTT

V: TRBV11-1
size: .
D: .
J: TRBJ2-7
CDR3: CASSLPGGTGYDEQYF
DNA: TGTGCCAGCAGTCTACCGGGAGGGACAGGGTACGACGAGCAGTACTTC

V: TRBV6-6
size: .
D: TRBD2
J: TRBJ2-7
CDR3: CASRLAGGEYEQYF
DNA: TGTGCCAGCAGGTTAGCGGGAGGGGAGTACGAGCAGTACTTC

V: TRBV29-1
size: .
D: .
J: TRBJ1-1
CDR3: CSVMIVLDEAFF
DNA: TGCAGCGTCATGATTGTGTTAGATGAAGCTTTCTTT

V: TRBV7-2
size: .
D: TRBD2
J: TRBJ2-3
CDR3: CASSLVSGVSTDTQYF
DNA: TGTGCCAGCAGCTTAGTGAGCGGGGTGAGCACAGATACGCAGTATTTT

V: TRBV19
size: .
D: .
J: TRBJ2-4
CDR3: CASRMGLAKNIQYF
DNA: TGTGCCAGTCGTATGGGACTAGCCAAAAACATTCAGTACTTC

V: TRBV30
size: .
D: .
J: TRBJ1-2
CDR3: CAGEASGLGYGYTF
DNA: TGTGCCGGGGAGGCCTCGGGACTTGGATATGGCTACACCTTC

V: TRBV19
size: .
D: TRBD1
J: TRBJ2-7
CDR3: CASSLGTGPSEQYF
DNA: TGTGCCAGTAGTCTCGGGACAGGACCTTCCGAGCAGTACTTC

V: TRBV7-9
size: .
D: TRBD2
J: TRBJ2-7
CDR3: CASSLTREGHEQYF
DNA: TGTGCCAGCAGCTTAACCCGGGAGGGCCACGAGCAGTACTTC

V: TRBV7-2
size: few
D: .
J: TRBJ2-1
CDR3: CASSFGWGPYNEQFF
DNA: TGTGCCAGCAGCTTCGGCTGGGGGCCCTACAATGAGCAGTTCTTC

V: TRBV30
size: .
D: TRBD2
J: TRBJ2-5
CDR3: CAWSLAGVGETQYF
DNA: TGTGCCTGGAGTCTAGCGGGAGTAGGAGAGACCCAGTACTTC

V: TRBV2
size: once
D: TRBD2
J: TRBJ2-7
CDR3: CASRGEGRDEQYF
DNA: TGTGCCAGCAGGGGGGAGGGTAGAGACGAGCAGTACTTC

V: TRBV6-5
size: .
D: .
J: TRBJ1-3
CDR3: CASSLAFSGNTIYF
DNA: TGTGCCAGCAGTCTAGCCTTCTCTGGAAACACCATATATTTT

V: TRBV29-1
size: few
D: .
J: TRBJ2-7
CDR3: CSAETGWGIGGQYF
DNA: TGCAGCGCTGAAACAGGGTGGGGGATTGGTGGGCAGTACTTC

V: TRBV7-9
size: .
D: .
J: TRBJ1-1
CDR3: CASSLASLEAFF
DNA: TGTGCCAGCAGCTTAGCGAGCCTTGAAGCTTTCTTT

V: TRBV19
size: .
D: .
J: TRBJ1-2
CDR3: CASRRDTRSYGYTF
DNA: TGTGCCAGTAGAAGGGACACTAGATCCTATGGCTACACCTTC

V: TRBV5-5
size: .
D: .
J: TRBJ1-1
CDR3: CASSFVLGGEAFF
DNA: TGTGCCAGCAGCTTTGTTCTGGGGGGTGAAGCTTTCTTT

V: TRBV7-8
size: .
D: .
J: TRBJ2-1
CDR3: CASTIGDEQFF
DNA: TGTGCCAGCACCATAGGGGATGAGCAGTTCTTC

V: TRBV30
size: .
D: .
J: TRBJ1-2
CDR3: CAWSDRSWYGYTF
DNA: TGTGCCTGGAGCGACAGGAGCTGGTATGGCTACACCTTC

V: TRBV5-1
size: .
D: TRBD2
J: TRBJ2-1
CDR3: CASSLGRALAGLINEQFF
DNA: TGCGCCAGCAGCTTGGGCAGGGCCCTAGCGGGGTTAATCAATGAGCAGTTCTTC